The rows below give T cell receptor beta chains drawn from one sample of a study of vaccination effects on CD4 cells after COVID-19. Assay: immunoSEQ multiplex PCR; the TCRdb copy retains only in-frame clones and omits some. The profile shows about 69,000 clones, about 74% of them singletons. The antigens these receptors bind are not known. Sequences were derived from CD4+ T cells from PBMCs cultured with HCoV-229E spike peptides, sampled after COVID-19 vaccination. These TCRs come from a human donor who received a COVID-19 vaccine. The CDR3 runs from the conserved cysteine through the conserved F or W. The D gene is left open where the match is weak. Clone size appears in some rows only: once, few, many, or a class for an expanded clone.

j_call v_call clone_size d_call cdr3_nt cdr3_aa
TRBJ1-4 TRBV29-1 - - TGCAGCGTGCAGAAAGACGGAACGGCTAATGAAAAACTGTTTTTT CSVQKDGTANEKLFF
TRBJ1-5 TRBV9 few - TGTGCCAGCAGCGTAGAGGGCAGGGAGTTTCAGCCCCAGCATTTT CASSVEGREFQPQHF
TRBJ2-5 TRBV24-1 - TRBD2 TGTGCCACCAGTGACTCGGGACTAGCGGGGGCCCCCCAATACTTC CATSDSGLAGAPQYF
TRBJ2-6 TRBV24-1 - - TGTGCCACCAGTGAATCCGGGGCCAACGTCCTGACTTTC CATSESGANVLTF
TRBJ2-3 TRBV6-5 - - TGTGCCAGCAGTTACTCAGCGTCGAGCACAGATACGCAGTATTTT CASSYSASSTDTQYF
TRBJ1-5 TRBV9 - TRBD1 TGTGCCAGCAGCGCGGACAGGGGGGATCAGCCCCAGCATTTT CASSADRGDQPQHF
TRBJ2-5 TRBV25-1 once TRBD1 TGTGCCAGCAGTGAATACCTACGTCCCGGACAGGTTGGGGAGACCCAGTACTTC CASSEYLRPGQVGETQYF
TRBJ2-1 TRBV3-1/TRBV3-2 - - TGTGCCAGCAGCCAATTCCCCACGTTGAAACAGTTCTTC CASSQFPTLKQFF
TRBJ2-3 TRBV29-1 - - TGCAGCGTTGAAGATCACAGCACAGATACGCAGTATTTT CSVEDHSTDTQYF
TRBJ1-5 TRBV6-1 - - TGTGCCAGCAGTGATAACACGTACTATAGCAATCAGCCCCAGCATTTT CASSDNTYYSNQPQHF
TRBJ2-5 TRBV28 - - TGTGCCAGCAGTTTAACCCCCCAGGGGTTGCGAGAGACCCAGTACTTC CASSLTPQGLRETQYF
TRBJ2-5 TRBV6-6 - - TGTGCCAGCAGTTATCGACAGGTAACGGAGACCCAGTACTTC CASSYRQVTETQYF
TRBJ2-4 TRBV6-6 - TRBD1 TGTGCCAGCAACAACAGGGGAGCCAAAAACATTCAGTACTTC CASNNRGAKNIQYF
TRBJ1-4 TRBV6-5 - TRBD1 TGTGCCAGCAGTTACTCCGAGACAGGGGAGGAAAAACTGTTTTTT CASSYSETGEEKLFF
TRBJ1-4 TRBV19 once TRBD1 TGTGCCAGTAGTAATTACCGGACAGGTACTTTTGCTGAAAAACTGTTTTTT CASSNYRTGTFAEKLFF
TRBJ2-5 TRBV11-3 - - TGTGCCAGCAGCGTACAGGGTACTGAGACCCAGTACTTC CASSVQGTETQYF
TRBJ2-5 TRBV28 - TRBD1 TGTGCCAGCAGTCGCCGGACAGGGAGGCAAGAGACCCAGTACTTC CASSRRTGRQETQYF
TRBJ2-1 TRBV19 - TRBD2 TGTGCCACTAGAGGGGGGGTGATAGCGGGGCCCAGTGAGCAGTTCTTC CATRGGVIAGPSEQFF
TRBJ1-2 TRBV28 - - TGTGCCAGCACCATACCTAACCAGGGATATGGCTACACCTTC CASTIPNQGYGYTF
TRBJ2-1 TRBV5-1 - - TGCGCCAGCAGCTTTCAGGGATTTAATGAGCAGTTCTTC CASSFQGFNEQFF
TRBJ2-6 TRBV12-3/TRBV12-4 - - TGTGCCAGCAGTTTAGTTGGGGCCAACGTCCTGACTTTC CASSLVGANVLTF
TRBJ2-1 TRBV18 - TRBD1 TGTGCCAGCTCCCGCGGACAGGGGGACTACAATGAGCAGTTCTTC CASSRGQGDYNEQFF
TRBJ2-2 TRBV3-1/TRBV3-2 - - TGTGCCAGCAGCCAAAGGGGCACCGGGGAGCTGTTTTTT CASSQRGTGELFF
TRBJ2-3 TRBV10-1 - - TGCGCCAGCAGTAGGGCAGGCAATTGGGATACGCAGTATTTT CASSRAGNWDTQYF
TRBJ2-2 TRBV24-1 - TRBD1 TGTGCCACCAGTGATTGGACAGGCGACACCGGGGAGCTGTTTTTT CATSDWTGDTGELFF
TRBJ2-2 TRBV5-1 once - TGCGCCAGCAGCTTGGCTAGGGTCACCGGGGAGCTGTTTTTT CASSLARVTGELFF
TRBJ2-5 TRBV19 - - TGTGCCAGTAGTATAGACAGGGAAAAGACCCAGTACTTC CASSIDREKTQYF
TRBJ2-2 TRBV18 - - TGTGCCAGCTCACCACCGTGGACGGCCACCGGGGAGCTGTTTTTT CASSPPWTATGELFF
TRBJ1-2 TRBV10-3 - TRBD1 TGTGCCATCAGTGACGGGCAGGGGGCGTGGGATGGCTACACCTTC CAISDGQGAWDGYTF
TRBJ1-2 TRBV24-1 - - TGTGCCACCAGTGATACGGACAGAGATGGCTACACCTTC CATSDTDRDGYTF
TRBJ2-3 TRBV2 - - TGTGCCAGCAGTGAAAGCCATGTCACAGATACGCAGTATTTT CASSESHVTDTQYF
TRBJ1-2 TRBV7-3 - - TGTGCCAGCAGCTTATATGGGTACTATGGCTACACCTTC CASSLYGYYGYTF
TRBJ1-6 TRBV6-1 few - TGTGCCAGCAGTGAAGGGACAGCTTATAATTCACCCCTCCACTTT CASSEGTAYNSPLHF
TRBJ2-3 TRBV19 once - TGTGCCAGTAGTAAGACAGGGAGGACAGATACGCAGTATTTT CASSKTGRTDTQYF
TRBJ1-3 TRBV3-1/TRBV3-2 - TRBD1 TGTGCCAGCAGCCAATCGTACCTGACAGGGGCTGGAAACACCATATATTTT CASSQSYLTGAGNTIYF
TRBJ1-1 TRBV28 - TRBD1 TGTGCCAGCAGTTTATCAGGGGGGTCGGCTTTCTTT CASSLSGGSAFF
TRBJ1-1 TRBV5-1 once - TGCGCCAGCAGCTTGGGTCTCAGAGGCACTGAAGCTTTCTTT CASSLGLRGTEAFF
TRBJ1-3 TRBV7-3 - - TGTGCCAGCAGCTTAGGAGTGTCTGGAAACACCATATATTTT CASSLGVSGNTIYF
TRBJ1-6 TRBV2 - - TGTGCCAGCAGTGAACGGGGAGGTAATAATTCACCCCTCCACTTT CASSERGGNNSPLHF
TRBJ1-2 TRBV7-2 - - TGTGCCAGCAGTTGGGACTACTATGGCTACACCTTC CASSWDYYGYTF
TRBJ1-4 TRBV7-9 - TRBD1 TGTGCCAGCAGCTTACAGGGGGCAGCGGGTGAAAAACTGTTTTTT CASSLQGAAGEKLFF
TRBJ2-1 TRBV5-1 few - TGCGCCAGCAGCTCACAGCGAAGCTCCTACAATGAGCAGTTCTTC CASSSQRSSYNEQFF
TRBJ1-2 TRBV7-2 - TRBD1 TGTGCCAGCAGCCCGCAGGGACAGGGGCTTAATGGCTACACCTTC CASSPQGQGLNGYTF
TRBJ2-3 TRBV6-2/TRBV6-3 - - TGTGCCAGCAGCAAATGGGGGCCGGGTACAGATACGCAGTATTTT CASSKWGPGTDTQYF
TRBJ1-2 TRBV27 few TRBD1 TGTGCCAGCAGGGGGACAGGGGGAAGGGGAGGCTACACCTTC CASRGTGGRGGYTF
TRBJ1-4 TRBV19 - - TGTGCCAGTAGTATTTCTTCAGGGGTATTTAATGAAAAACTGTTTTTT CASSISSGVFNEKLFF
TRBJ1-2 TRBV24-1 - - TGTGCCACCAGTGATTCTACAAGAAAGGACTATGGCTACACCTTC CATSDSTRKDYGYTF
TRBJ1-2 TRBV5-6 - - TGTGCCAGCAGCTTACTGCACGCTAACTATGGCTACACCTTC CASSLLHANYGYTF
TRBJ2-1 TRBV3-1/TRBV3-2 - TRBD2 TGTGCCAGCAGCCAAGATCGCTACAGCGGGGGTACTAATGAGCAGTTCTTC CASSQDRYSGGTNEQFF
TRBJ2-1 TRBV5-1 - - TGCGCCAGCAGCTTAGGGGGGGCATCCTACAATGAGCAGTTCTTC CASSLGGASYNEQFF
TRBJ2-6 TRBV4-1 once - TGCGCCAGCAGCCGGGACTTTGACTCTGGGGCCAACGTCCTGACTTTC CASSRDFDSGANVLTF
TRBJ1-2 TRBV25-1 - - TGTGCCAGCAGTGGGGTTGGAGGGGGTGGCTACACCTTC CASSGVGGGGYTF